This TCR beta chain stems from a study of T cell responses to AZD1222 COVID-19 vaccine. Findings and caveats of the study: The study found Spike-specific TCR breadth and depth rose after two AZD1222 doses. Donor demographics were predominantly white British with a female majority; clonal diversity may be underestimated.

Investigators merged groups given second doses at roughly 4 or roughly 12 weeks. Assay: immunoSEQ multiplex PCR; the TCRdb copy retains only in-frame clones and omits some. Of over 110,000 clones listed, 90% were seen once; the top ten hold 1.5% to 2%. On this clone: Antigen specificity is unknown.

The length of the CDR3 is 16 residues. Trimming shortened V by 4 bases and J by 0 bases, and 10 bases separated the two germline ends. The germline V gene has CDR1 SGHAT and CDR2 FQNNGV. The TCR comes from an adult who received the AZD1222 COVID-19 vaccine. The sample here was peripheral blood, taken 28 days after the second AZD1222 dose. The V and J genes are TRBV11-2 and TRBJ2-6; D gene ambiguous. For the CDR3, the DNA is TGTGCCAGCAGCTCGTTGGTGGCCTCTGGGGCCAACGTCCTGACTTTC. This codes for CASSSLVASGANVLTF.